The source of this TCR beta chain is a study of cytomegalovirus exposure and HLA in healthy donors. Study-wide context: The approximately 110 validation repertoires used a platform that matched the one used for the roughly 700 first-cohort repertoires, as a later analysis reported. Study outcomes and limitations: Three chains linked to CMV were shown in vitro to be specific for CMV antigens. It was found in a later analysis that first-cohort TCR clusters tended to co-occur in the 130 or so validation repertoires.

The protocol was immunoSEQ multiplex PCR, while the TCRdb copy is restricted to in-frame clones and leaves out a portion. The data contain 100,000 to 150,000 clones, 95% to 97% of them singletons. In germline, CDR1 is MNHNS, CDR2 SASEGT. V was pared by 4 bases and J by 7 bases, with 8 bases of the junction left unmatched. The CDR3 consists of 15 residues. As to this clone: Its target is unknown.

This TCR came from a man between 18 and 35 years old in good health and CMV-seronegative. Sequencing was carried out using PBMCs. The chain links TRBV6-1 to TRBJ1-4, with 8 nucleotides matching TRBD1. The DNA for the CDR3 is TGTGCCAGCAGTGTGGGGACAGGATTAAGTGAAAAACTGTTTTTT. It specifies CASSVGTGLSEKLFF.